This T cell receptor (beta chain) was captured by sequencing in a study of T-cell memory formation after mild COVID-19. TCRdb reprocessed the 5' RACE reads with MiXCR, giving one entry per CDR3 protein. The sample holds about 270,000 distinct CDR3 sequences; around 15% are singletons and the top ten take 20% to 25%. This clonotype was seen a few times. Sample: PBMCs or a T cell subset sorted from them (not recorded which). This TCR came from a man between 18 and 35 years old who had mild COVID-19 (a few samples of this study predate the infection). Cell type and time point are not known.

Here the CDR3 DNA reads TGTGCCAGTAGTATTGACAGCTATGGCTACACCTTC. It codes for CASSIDSYGYTF. This chain joins TRBV19 and TRBJ1-2; possible D gene TRBD1, 5 bases. Per germline, CDR1 LNHDA and CDR2 SQIVND (reference sequence). Trimming took 3 bases from V and 4 from J, leaving 6 bases between them. The CDR3 spans 12 residues.